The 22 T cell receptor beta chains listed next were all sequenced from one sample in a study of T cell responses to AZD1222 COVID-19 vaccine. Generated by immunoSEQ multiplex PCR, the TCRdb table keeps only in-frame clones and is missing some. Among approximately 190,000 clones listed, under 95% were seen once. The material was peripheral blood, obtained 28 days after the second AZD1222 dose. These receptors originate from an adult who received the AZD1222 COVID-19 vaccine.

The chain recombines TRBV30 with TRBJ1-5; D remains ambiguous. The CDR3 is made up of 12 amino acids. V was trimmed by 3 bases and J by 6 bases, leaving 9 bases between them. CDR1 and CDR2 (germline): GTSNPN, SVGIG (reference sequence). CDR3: CAWSGEGQPQHF. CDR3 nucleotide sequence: TGTGCCTGGAGCGGGGAGGGTCAGCCCCAGCATTTT.

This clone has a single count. This chain's CDR3 is CASSRPLDEQFF. In DNA form, the CDR3 reads TGCGCCAGCAGCCGCCCCCTAGATGAGCAGTTCTTC. The chain couples TRBV4-1 to TRBJ2-1; D call uncertain. The CDR3 is made up of 12 amino acids. The V end lost 4 bases, the J end lost 8 bases, and 9 bases lay between the germline ends. Germline CDR1 is MGHRA and CDR2 is YSYEKL.

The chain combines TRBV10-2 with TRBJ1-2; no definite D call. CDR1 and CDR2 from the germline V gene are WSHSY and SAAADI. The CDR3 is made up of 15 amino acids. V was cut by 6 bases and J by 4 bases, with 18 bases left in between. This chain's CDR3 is CASSQTLDRSYGYTF. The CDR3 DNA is TGCGCCAGCAGCCAGACCTTGGACCGGAGCTATGGCTACACCTTC.

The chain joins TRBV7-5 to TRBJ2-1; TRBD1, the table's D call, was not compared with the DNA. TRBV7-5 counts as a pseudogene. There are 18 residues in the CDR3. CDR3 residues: CARSPSHTREVPYNEQFF. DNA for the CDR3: TGTGCCAGAAGCCCCTCCCACACCAGGGAAGTACCTTACAATGAGCAGTTCTTC.

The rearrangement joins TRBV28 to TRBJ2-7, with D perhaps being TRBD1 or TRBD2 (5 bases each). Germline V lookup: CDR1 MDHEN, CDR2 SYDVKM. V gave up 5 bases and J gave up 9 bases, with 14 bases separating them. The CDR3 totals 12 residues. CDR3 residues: CASSPRDLRQYF. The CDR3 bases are TGTGCCAGCAGTCCACGGGACCTGAGGCAGTACTTC.

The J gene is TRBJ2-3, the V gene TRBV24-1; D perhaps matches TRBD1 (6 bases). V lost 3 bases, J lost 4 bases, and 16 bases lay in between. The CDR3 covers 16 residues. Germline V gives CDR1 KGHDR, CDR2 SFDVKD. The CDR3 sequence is CATSDKDSYRADTQYF. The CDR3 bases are TGTGCCACCAGTGATAAGGACAGCTACCGCGCAGATACGCAGTATTTT.

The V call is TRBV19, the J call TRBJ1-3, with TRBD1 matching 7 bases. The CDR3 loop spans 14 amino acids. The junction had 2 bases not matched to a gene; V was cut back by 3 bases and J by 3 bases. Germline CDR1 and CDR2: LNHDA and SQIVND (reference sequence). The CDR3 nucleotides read TGTGCCAGTAGTATCACAGGGGATGGAAACACCATATATTTT. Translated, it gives CASSITGDGNTIYF.

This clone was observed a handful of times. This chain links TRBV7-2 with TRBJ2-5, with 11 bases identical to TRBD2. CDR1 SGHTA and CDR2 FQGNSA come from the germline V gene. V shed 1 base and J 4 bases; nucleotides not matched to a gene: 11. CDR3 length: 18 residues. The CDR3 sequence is CASSLGGASGGLGETQYF. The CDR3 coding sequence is TGTGCCAGCAGCTTAGGAGGGGCTAGCGGGGGGTTGGGAGAGACCCAGTACTTC.

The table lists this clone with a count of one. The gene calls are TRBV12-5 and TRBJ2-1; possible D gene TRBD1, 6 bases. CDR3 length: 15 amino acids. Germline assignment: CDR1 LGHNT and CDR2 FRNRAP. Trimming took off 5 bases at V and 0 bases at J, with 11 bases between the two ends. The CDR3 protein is CASGGGLSSYNEQFF. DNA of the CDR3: TGTGCTAGTGGTGGGGGCCTGAGCTCCTACAATGAGCAGTTCTTC.

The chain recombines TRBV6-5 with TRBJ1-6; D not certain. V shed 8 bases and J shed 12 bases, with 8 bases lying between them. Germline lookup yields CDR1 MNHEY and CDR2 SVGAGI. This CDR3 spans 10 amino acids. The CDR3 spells CASGPLPLHF. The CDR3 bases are TGTGCCAGCGGGCCTCTACCCCTCCACTTT.

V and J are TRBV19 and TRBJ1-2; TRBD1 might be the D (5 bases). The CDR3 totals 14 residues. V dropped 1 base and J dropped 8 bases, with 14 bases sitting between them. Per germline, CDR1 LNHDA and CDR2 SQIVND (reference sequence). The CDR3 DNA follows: TGTGCCAGTAGTATAGCACTTGGGGGATCGGGCTACACCTTC. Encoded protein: CASSIALGGSGYTF.

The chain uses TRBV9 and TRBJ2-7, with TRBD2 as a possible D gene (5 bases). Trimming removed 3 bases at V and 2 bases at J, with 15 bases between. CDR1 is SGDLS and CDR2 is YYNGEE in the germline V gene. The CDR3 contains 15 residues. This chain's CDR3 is CASSAETPGAYEQYF. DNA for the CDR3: TGTGCCAGCAGCGCCGAGACACCCGGGGCCTACGAGCAGTACTTC.

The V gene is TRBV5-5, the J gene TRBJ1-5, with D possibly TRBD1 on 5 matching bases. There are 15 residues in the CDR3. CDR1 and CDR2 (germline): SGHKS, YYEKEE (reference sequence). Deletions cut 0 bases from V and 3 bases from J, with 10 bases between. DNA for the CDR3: TGTGCCAGCAGCTTGGCCGGCAGGGACAATCAGCCCCAGCATTTT. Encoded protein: CASSLAGRDNQPQHF.

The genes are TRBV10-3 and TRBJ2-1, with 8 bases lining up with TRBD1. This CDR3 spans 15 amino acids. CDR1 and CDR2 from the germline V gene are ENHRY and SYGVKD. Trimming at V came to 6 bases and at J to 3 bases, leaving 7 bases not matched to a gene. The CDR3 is CAISDPGQDYNEQFF. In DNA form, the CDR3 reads TGTGCCATCAGCGACCCGGGACAGGACTACAATGAGCAGTTCTTC.

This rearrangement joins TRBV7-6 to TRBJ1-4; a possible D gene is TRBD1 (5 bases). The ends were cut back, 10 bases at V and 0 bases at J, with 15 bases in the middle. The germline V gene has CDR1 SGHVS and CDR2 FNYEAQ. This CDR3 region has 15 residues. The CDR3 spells CATRGGTTTNEKLFF. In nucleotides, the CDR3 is TGTGCCACACGCGGGGGAACCACAACTAATGAAAAACTGTTTTTT.

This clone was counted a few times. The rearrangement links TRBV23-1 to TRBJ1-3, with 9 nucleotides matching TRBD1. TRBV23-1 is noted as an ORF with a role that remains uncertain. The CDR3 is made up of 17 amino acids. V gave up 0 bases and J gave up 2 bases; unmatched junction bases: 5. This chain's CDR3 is CASSQSPDRGTGNTIYF. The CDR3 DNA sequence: TGCGCCAGCAGTCAATCGCCGGACAGGGGAACTGGAAACACCATATATTTT.

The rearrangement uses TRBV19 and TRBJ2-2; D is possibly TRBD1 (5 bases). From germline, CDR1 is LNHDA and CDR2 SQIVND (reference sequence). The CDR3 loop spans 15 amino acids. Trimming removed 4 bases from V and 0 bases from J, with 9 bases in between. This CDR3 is CASSNAGTNTGELFF. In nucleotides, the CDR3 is TGTGCCAGTAGTAATGCAGGGACGAACACCGGGGAGCTGTTTTTT.

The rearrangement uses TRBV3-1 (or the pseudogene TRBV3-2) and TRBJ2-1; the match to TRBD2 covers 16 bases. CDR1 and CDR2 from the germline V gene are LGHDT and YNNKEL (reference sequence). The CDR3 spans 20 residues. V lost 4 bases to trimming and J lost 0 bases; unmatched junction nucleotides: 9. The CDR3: CASSPEPGLAGGSSYNEQFF. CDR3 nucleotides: TGTGCCAGCAGCCCAGAACCGGGACTAGCGGGGGGGAGCTCCTACAATGAGCAGTTCTTC.

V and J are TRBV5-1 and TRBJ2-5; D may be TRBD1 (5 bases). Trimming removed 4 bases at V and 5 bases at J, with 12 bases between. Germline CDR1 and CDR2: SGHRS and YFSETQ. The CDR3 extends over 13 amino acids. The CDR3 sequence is CASSGQGFETQYF. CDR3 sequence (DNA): TGCGCCAGCAGCGGGCAGGGATTCGAGACCCAGTACTTC.

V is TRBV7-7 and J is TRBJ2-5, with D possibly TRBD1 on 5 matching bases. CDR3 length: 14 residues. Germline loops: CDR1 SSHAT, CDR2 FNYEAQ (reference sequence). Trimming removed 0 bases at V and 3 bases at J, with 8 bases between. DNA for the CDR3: TGTGCCAGCAGCTTAGCCCCAGGGAAAGAGACCCAGTACTTC. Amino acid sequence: CASSLAPGKETQYF.

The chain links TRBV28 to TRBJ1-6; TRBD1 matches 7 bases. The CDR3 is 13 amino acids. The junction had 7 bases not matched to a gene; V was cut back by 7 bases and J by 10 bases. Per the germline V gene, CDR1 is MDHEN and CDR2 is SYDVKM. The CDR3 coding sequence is TGTGCCAGCAAGGAACCCAGGGGGTCACCCCTCCACTTT. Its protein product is CASKEPRGSPLHF.

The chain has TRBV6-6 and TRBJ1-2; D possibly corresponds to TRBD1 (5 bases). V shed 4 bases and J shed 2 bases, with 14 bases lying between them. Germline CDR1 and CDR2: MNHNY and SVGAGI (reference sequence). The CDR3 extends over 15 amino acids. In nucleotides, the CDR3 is TGTGCCAGCAGTTCCGTTTGGGGGGACAACTATGGCTACACCTTC. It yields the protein CASSSVWGDNYGYTF.